The 21 T cell receptor beta chains in this list originate from one sample, sequenced in a study of Graves' ophthalmopathy and Graves' hyperthyroidism. RNA served as the template for amplifying TCR beta CDR3 regions. HTBI primers were used in a first-round RT-PCR, which preceded a second-round multiplex PCR. TCRdb reprocessed the multiplex PCR reads via MiXCR and lists one record per CDR3 protein. In the table there are fewer than 250,000 distinct CDR3 sequences, 25% to 30% of which are singletons. The sequencing input was peripheral blood. Receptors originate from a man between 50 and 59 years old with Graves' ophthalmopathy.

The rearrangement joins TRBV6-1 to TRBJ2-5, with D unclear. With 6 bases removed from V and 4 bases from J, the gap between germline ends came to 15 bases. Germline assignment: CDR1 MNHNS and CDR2 SASEGT. The CDR3 is 14 amino acids. The CDR3 nucleotides are TGTGCCAGCAGCCGTAGAAAGATTGGAGAGACCCAGTACTTC. Protein product: CASSRRKIGETQYF.

This clonotype has a single count. This chain joins TRBV7-2 and TRBJ1-5; the D is unclear. V was cut by 7 bases and J by 2 bases, with 9 bases left in between. CDR1 SGHTA and CDR2 FQGNSA come from the germline V gene. This CDR3 has 13 residues. The chain's CDR3 is CASTHDGNQPQHF. In DNA, the CDR3 is TGTGCCAGCACGCACGACGGCAATCAGCCCCAGCATTTT. Complete variable domain (other parts from reference TRBV7-2 and TRBJ1-5): GAGVSQSPSNKVTEKGKDVELRCDPISGHTALYWYRQSLGQGLEFLIYFQGNSAPDKSGLPSDRFSAERTGGSVSTLTIQRTQQEDSAVYLCASTHDGNQPQHFGDGTRLSIL.

V and J are TRBV6-1 and TRBJ1-6; D remains ambiguous. Germline loops: CDR1 MNHNS, CDR2 SASEGT. The CDR3 covers 15 residues. V was shortened by 1 base and J by 7 bases, with 11 bases between the two germline ends. The CDR3 DNA follows: TGTGCCAGCAGTGAAGGTTACGGGTCAAATTCACCCCTCCACTTT. Protein sequence: CASSEGYGSNSPLHF.

At least ten counts were recorded for this clonotype. This rearrangement joins TRBV20-1 to TRBJ1-1, with D unclear. The CDR3 has 14 amino acids. Trimming removed 8 bases from V and 0 bases from J, with 16 bases in between. The V gene's germline CDR1 is DFQATT and CDR2 SNEGSKA (reference sequence). The CDR3: CSTLGLTLNTEAFF. DNA of the CDR3: TGCAGTACGCTTGGTCTTACATTGAACACTGAAGCTTTCTTT.

This clonotype was observed at least ten times. The V call is TRBV27, the J call TRBJ1-5; TRBD1 is a possible D gene (6 bases). The V end was cut by 5 bases, the J end by 6 bases, with 11 bases between. This CDR3 is built from 13 residues. The V gene's germline CDR1 is MNHEY and CDR2 SMNVEV (reference sequence). DNA of the CDR3: TGTGCCAGCAGTCCCATGGACAGTCAGCCCCAGCATTTT. Translating it yields CASSPMDSQPQHF.

Many counts were recorded for this clonotype. The V and J genes are TRBV4-1 and TRBJ2-7, with D hard to call. CDR3 length: 13 amino acids. CDR1 MGHRA and CDR2 YSYEKL come from the germline V gene. The ends were cut back, 1 base at V and 3 bases at J, with 7 bases in the middle. This chain's CDR3 is CASSQGNLYEQYF. The CDR3 DNA is TGCGCCAGCAGCCAAGGGAACCTCTACGAGCAGTACTTC.

The chain couples TRBV28 to TRBJ1-2, with 7 bases that match TRBD1. Germline CDR1 reads MDHEN; CDR2 reads SYDVKM. The V and J ends lost 5 bases and 0 bases, in that order; junction bases with no gene match: 9. The CDR3 has 16 amino acids. For the CDR3, the DNA is TGTGCCAGCAGTCCCGGGACAGAACCTTCTAACTATGGCTACACCTTC. Protein sequence: CASSPGTEPSNYGYTF.

This clonotype has a count of ten or more. The chain recombines TRBV12-3 or TRBV12-4 with TRBJ2-7; D tentatively fits TRBD1 or TRBD2 (5 bases each). V lost 6 bases to trimming and J lost 2 bases, with 11 bases between them. The CDR3 is made up of 13 amino acids. CDR3 bases: TGTGCCAGCAGACGGGACGGTGCCTACGAGCAGTACTTC. This gives the protein CASRRDGAYEQYF.

This clonotype was seen at least ten times. CDR3 region: CASSPSGGAEAFF. CDR3 nucleotides: TGTGCCAGCAGCCCTTCAGGGGGGGCTGAAGCTTTCTTT. The rearrangement joins TRBV9 to TRBJ1-1, with 7 bases aligning to TRBD1. In germline, CDR1 is SGDLS, CDR2 YYNGEE. V shed 4 bases, J shed 6 bases, and the junction held 6 bases outside the gene matches. The CDR3 has 13 residues.

This clonotype was recorded many times. The J gene is TRBJ1-2, the V gene TRBV12-3 or TRBV12-4; D is possibly TRBD1 (6 bases). This CDR3 contains 14 residues. V lost 1 base, J lost 4 bases, and 10 bases lay in between. The CDR3 here is CASSLVGGAYGYTF. The CDR3 DNA sequence: TGTGCCAGCAGTTTAGTTGGGGGGGCCTATGGCTACACCTTC.

The sample holds many counts of this clonotype. The V call is TRBV4-2, the J call TRBJ1-2, with D possibly being TRBD1 (6 bases). Trimming removed 0 bases from V and 4 bases from J, with 18 bases in between. The CDR3 covers 17 residues. CDR1 LGHNA and CDR2 YNFKEQ come from the germline V gene. CDR3 in DNA: TGTGCCAGCAGCCAAGAACGGACAGCCGCTAACCCCTATGGCTACACCTTC. It encodes CASSQERTAANPYGYTF.

The CDR3 DNA reads TGTGCCAGCAGTTACTTCAAGCCCTCGGACAAACAGCCCCAGCATTTT. Translated: CASSYFKPSDKQPQHF. This chain links TRBV6-5 with TRBJ1-5, with a tentative D call TRBD1 (5 bases). The CDR3 consists of 16 residues. Trimming took off 1 base at V and 7 bases at J, with 17 bases between the two ends. Germline assignment: CDR1 MNHEY and CDR2 SVGAGI.

This clonotype occurred many times. The DNA of the CDR3 is TGTGCCAGCAGTTTGGGACAGGGGGGTGGGCAGCCCCAGCATTTT. This translates into CASSLGQGGGQPQHF. This sequence joins TRBV12-3 or TRBV12-4 and TRBJ1-5; 11 nucleotides align to TRBD1. This CDR3 region has 15 residues. The V segment lost 3 bases and the J segment 7 bases; nucleotides outside the gene matches: 5.

Many counts were recorded for this clonotype. The J gene is TRBJ2-7, the V gene TRBV6-2 or TRBV6-3; TRBD2 matches 12 bases. The CDR3 is 14 residues long. Germline CDR1 is MNHEY and CDR2 is SVGEGT. V shed 4 bases and J 6 bases; nucleotides not matched to a gene: 4. This CDR3 reads CASSFGLAGPEQYF. The CDR3 nucleotides are TGTGCCAGCAGTTTCGGACTAGCGGGACCCGAGCAGTACTTC.

CDR3 DNA: TGTGCCAGCAGGGCAACAGGGGGACAAGGGCCCCAGCATTTT. This gives the protein CASRATGGQGPQHF. The chain joins TRBV12-3 or TRBV12-4 to TRBJ1-5; the match to TRBD1 covers 8 bases. The CDR3 has 14 amino acids. The V segment lost 6 bases and the J segment 9 bases; nucleotides outside the gene matches: 10.

At least ten counts were recorded for this clonotype. This rearrangement joins TRBV29-1 to TRBJ2-2, with a weak D call TRBD2 (5 bases). Germline V lookup: CDR1 SQVTM, CDR2 ANQGSEA. The ends were cut back, 3 bases at V and 1 base at J, with 9 bases in the middle. This CDR3 has 14 amino acids. The CDR3 protein is CSVDDGKNTGELFF. CDR3 DNA: TGCAGCGTTGACGACGGGAAGAACACCGGGGAGCTGTTTTTT.

This clonotype came up many times. The rearrangement joins TRBV30 to TRBJ1-1, with D maybe TRBD1 (5 bases). Trimming removed 3 bases from V and 1 base from J, with 24 bases in between. Germline V gene lookup returns CDR1 GTSNPN and CDR2 SVGIG (reference sequence). The CDR3 is 18 residues long. CDR3 sequence reads: CAWREGRWAFRENTEAFF. In nucleotides, the CDR3 is TGTGCCTGGAGAGAGGGGAGGTGGGCTTTCCGAGAGAACACTGAAGCTTTCTTT.

In this sample, this clonotype turned up many times. The chain links TRBV10-3 to TRBJ2-5, with 8 bases identical to TRBD2. The germline CDR1 and CDR2 sequences are ENHRY and SYGVKD. The CDR3 consists of 13 residues. The J segment lost 5 bases and the V segment lost 4 bases, leaving 3 bases of the junction unmatched. This chain's CDR3 is CAISGTSIETQYF. The CDR3 DNA reads TGTGCCATCAGTGGGACTAGCATCGAGACCCAGTACTTC.

This clonotype was recorded at least ten times. The chain carries TRBV4-1 and TRBJ2-7, with D unclear. CDR3 length: 14 amino acids. The V end was cut by 0 bases, the J end by 4 bases, with 10 bases between. The V gene's germline CDR1 is MGHRA and CDR2 YSYEKL. In DNA form, the CDR3 reads TGCGCCAGCAGCCAAGAAAACAAGCCATACGAGCAGTACTTC. Translating it yields CASSQENKPYEQYF.

This clonotype was recorded many times. The CDR3 region has the DNA TGTGCCAACAGACCCAGGGGGGAGACCCAGTACTTC. Translation: CANRPRGETQYF. The V gene is TRBV12-3 or TRBV12-4, the J gene TRBJ2-5; 7 bases map to TRBD1. V shed 10 bases, J shed 5 bases, and the junction held 7 bases outside the gene matches. The length of the CDR3 is 12 residues.

The rearrangement links TRBV6-1 to TRBJ2-7, with D unresolved. Germline V gene lookup returns CDR1 MNHNS and CDR2 SASEGT. The ends were cut back, 5 bases at V and 0 bases at J, with 17 bases in the middle. The CDR3 extends over 16 amino acids. The chain's CDR3 is CASSPQPRPGSYEQYF. DNA of the CDR3: TGTGCCAGCAGTCCTCAGCCGAGGCCGGGCTCCTACGAGCAGTACTTC.